The source of this T cell receptor (beta chain) is a study of cytomegalovirus exposure and HLA in healthy donors. On the study more broadly: Clustering assigned 81% of the approximately 390 genotyped donors to the Caucasian-associated ancestry cluster. Study-level results: Later, an analysis showed that TCR beta chains associated with HLA were more clonally expanded than others that were equally common. Analyses of presence/absence relied on an assumption of roughly uniform sequencing depth across donors. A list of 150 to 200 TCR beta chains associated with cytomegalovirus was given.

PCR used 60 Vbeta primers and 13 Jbeta primers. This table comes from immunoSEQ multiplex PCR, and its TCRdb copy is limited to in-frame clones, with some not included. The sample records about 180,000 clones, about 80% being singletons. Germline lookup yields CDR1 KGHSH and CDR2 LQKENI. CDR3 length equals 13 residues. Trimming stripped 3 bases from V and 7 bases from J, with 12 bases between. As to this clone: Its antigen is unknown.

The gene calls are TRBV18 and TRBJ1-2; perhaps TRBD1 as D (5 bases). Sequenced sample: PBMCs. This receptor was identified in a woman aged 50 to 65 in good health and CMV-seronegative. The CDR3 sequence is CASSPDSYPGYTF. DNA for the CDR3: TGTGCCAGCTCACCTGACAGCTACCCTGGCTACACCTTC.